This T cell receptor (beta chain) was profiled in a study of T cell responses to AZD1222 COVID-19 vaccine. Background on the study: Doses given second, at about 4 or about 12 weeks, were pooled. Study observations and caveats: A mostly white British donor set with more females was recruited, and clonal diversity was possibly underestimated.

Germline V gives CDR1 SGHTA, CDR2 FQGNSA. CDR3 length: 15 amino acids. Losses at the gene ends were 0 bases for V and 6 bases for J; bases not matched to a gene: 4. As concerns this clone: What it recognizes is unknown.

The method was immunoSEQ multiplex PCR; TCRdb's version includes in-frame clones alone and lacks a portion of them. The table has roughly 150,000 clones, 93% seen once. The chain employs TRBV7-2 and TRBJ2-2; 7 bases align to TRBD1. This TCR was recovered from an adult in good health. This specimen consisted of peripheral blood, obtained on day 0 of AZD1222 vaccination. CDR3 sequence (DNA): TGTGCCAGCAGCTTAGCGGGGACAGCCCCCGGGGAGCTGTTTTTT. The encoded protein is CASSLAGTAPGELFF.